A single TCR beta chain is shown here with its context. The data originate from a study of cytotoxic CD8 clonotypes in ibrutinib-treated CLL. Repertoires were generated with immunoSEQ multiplex PCR, while TCRdb's copy carries only in-frame clones and drops some. The sample has under 300,000 clones; more than 70% are singletons. J was trimmed by 1 base and V by 6 bases; bases with no gene match: 4. The CDR3 is made up of 14 amino acids. The germline V gene encodes CDR1 MNHEY and CDR2 SVGAGI. The rearrangement uses TRBV6-5 and TRBJ2-5, with 8 bases matching TRBD1. The TCR sequence derives from a human donor with chronic lymphocytic leukemia. Sample: PBMCs, taken at disease progression, from a patient treated with ibrutinib. This CDR3 is CASRSDRGQETQYF. DNA of the CDR3: TGTGCCAGCAGGTCCGACAGGGGCCAAGAGACCCAGTACTTC.